This T cell receptor beta chain was observed in a study of shared clonotypes between healthy human individuals. Study-level background: The donor group consisted of two women and a few men, aged 18 to 49.

About this clone itself: Antigen specificity is unknown. This sequence is one base from a far larger clone and is likely a read error.

Study-level results: What limited the represented genetic and exposure-history diversity was the small number of donors.

The CDR3 has 15 residues. The V and J ends lost 1 base and 4 bases, in that order; junction bases with no gene match: 4. CDR1 is LGHNA, CDR2 YSLEER, per germline. Each subset's genomic DNA was split evenly across several immunoSEQ plates. With ten immunoSEQ deep assay plates, unsorted PBMC DNA underwent sequencing. The table came from immunoSEQ multiplex PCR; TCRdb's copy has only in-frame clones and leaves some out. The sample lists more than 450,000 clones, around 79% occurring once. Material: PBMCs. The clonotype originates from a middle-aged woman in good health. Some clones in this sample may be carry-over from other donors' samples. V is TRBV4-3 and J is TRBJ2-3; 8 positions match TRBD1. The CDR3, as DNA: TGCGCCAGCAGCCAAGGTAGGACAGGGCCAGATACGCAGTATTTT. This translates into CASSQGRTGPDTQYF.